Listed below are T cell receptor beta chains from one sample, sequenced in a study of blood T cell repertoires in COVID-19. Clones were sequenced by immunoSEQ multiplex PCR, and TCRdb holds only the in-frame ones, with some missing. The sample lists under 350,000 clones; roughly 90% were seen once. What was sequenced was PBMCs or T cells enriched from blood (not recorded which). The receptors were sampled from a man aged 60-69 years who had recovered from COVID-19. Both conserved end residues are part of each CDR3. The D gene is left open where the match is weak. Size values are once, few and many counts, or a class for expanded clones, and some rows have none.

.	TRBJ1-5	TRBV30	.	CAWSSQGRQPQHF	TGTGCCTGGAGTTCACAGGGCCGTCAGCCCCAGCATTTT
.	TRBJ2-2	TRBV5-4	.	CASSLAGRLQRELFF	TGTGCCAGCAGCTTGGCCGGGAGACTACAGAGGGAGCTGTTTTTT
.	TRBJ1-1	TRBV3-1/TRBV3-2	.	CASSQGPYTEAFF	TGTGCCAGCAGCCAAGGTCCATACACTGAAGCTTTCTTT
.	TRBJ1-2	TRBV19	.	CASSIGVVFETYGYTF	TGTGCCAGTAGTATCGGCGTGGTCTTTGAGACTTATGGCTACACCTTC
.	TRBJ2-4	TRBV5-8	.	CASSTSTKIQYF	TGTGCCAGCAGCACTTCGACAAAAATTCAGTACTTC
TRBD2	TRBJ2-1	TRBV9	.	CASSVVLAGVDEQFF	TGTGCCAGCAGCGTAGTGCTAGCGGGAGTCGATGAGCAGTTCTTC
.	TRBJ2-1	TRBV5-1	.	CASRPQGPSYNEQFF	TGCGCCAGCAGGCCCCAGGGTCCCTCCTACAATGAGCAGTTCTTC
TRBD1	TRBJ1-2	TRBV6-5	.	CASTIAGGSQGYTF	TGTGCCAGCACCATAGCAGGGGGCTCACAAGGCTACACCTTC
TRBD1	TRBJ2-6	TRBV14	once	CASSLLPGQLSSGANVLTF	TGTGCCAGCAGCCTTTTACCGGGACAGCTTTCCTCTGGGGCCAACGTCCTGACTTTC
TRBD1	TRBJ1-4	TRBV5-4	.	CASSSRTGEGEKLFF	TGTGCCAGCAGCTCGAGGACAGGGGAGGGCGAAAAACTGTTTTTT
TRBD1	TRBJ1-5	TRBV19	.	CASSRRTGGTGQPQHF	TGTGCCAGTAGTAGACGGACAGGTGGGACAGGTCAGCCCCAGCATTTT
.	TRBJ2-7	TRBV27	.	CASSSPGLDEQYF	TGTGCCAGCAGTTCCCCAGGCCTGGACGAGCAGTACTTC
TRBD1	TRBJ1-5	TRBV19	.	CASRTGTGNQPQHF	TGTGCCAGTAGGACCGGGACAGGGAATCAGCCCCAGCATTTT
TRBD2	TRBJ2-7	TRBV6-5	.	CASSYLDSGSVEQYF	TGTGCCAGCAGTTACCTTGATAGCGGGAGCGTCGAGCAGTACTTC
.	TRBJ1-2	TRBV6-5	.	CASSNTGGYTF	TGTGCCAGCAGTAACACAGGCGGCTACACCTTC
TRBD1	TRBJ1-3	TRBV5-8	.	CASSGRTGGTPNSGNTIYF	TGTGCCAGCAGCGGGCGGACAGGAGGAACACCAAACTCTGGAAACACCATATATTTT
.	TRBJ1-1	TRBV7-9	.	CASSSGVRRTEAFF	TGTGCCAGCAGCTCTGGGGTGAGGAGGACTGAAGCTTTCTTT
.	TRBJ2-1	TRBV7-3	.	CASSSQGNEQFF	TGTGCCAGCAGCTCCCAGGGGAATGAGCAGTTCTTC
.	TRBJ1-6	TRBV6-6	once	CASSYSGERGSPLHF	TGTGCCAGCAGTTACTCGGGGGAGCGGGGATCACCCCTCCACTTT
.	TRBJ1-3	TRBV4-2	few	CASSRGEYLSGNTIYF	TGTGCCAGCAGCCGAGGAGAGTACCTCTCTGGAAACACCATATATTTT
TRBD1	TRBJ1-1	TRBV7-6	.	CASSPGTAAGTEAFF	TGTGCCAGCAGCCCCGGGACAGCGGCGGGCACTGAAGCTTTCTTT
.	TRBJ2-3	TRBV15	.	CATTHVAVSDTQYF	TGTGCCACCACCCACGTCGCGGTATCGGATACGCAGTATTTT
TRBD1	TRBJ2-7	TRBV7-9	.	CASPWGGTGGFEQYF	TGTGCCAGCCCCTGGGGGGGGACAGGGGGCTTCGAGCAGTACTTC
.	TRBJ2-1	TRBV24-1	.	CATSDPMNEQFF	TGTGCCACCAGTGACCCAATGAATGAGCAGTTCTTC
.	TRBJ2-1	TRBV29-1	.	CSVPSYNEQFF	TGCAGCGTTCCCAGCTACAATGAGCAGTTCTTC
TRBD1	TRBJ1-3	TRBV5-8	.	CASSLGGTAGSANTIYF	TGTGCCAGCAGCTTGGGAGGGACAGCTGGCTCTGCGAACACCATATATTTT
.	TRBJ1-2	TRBV6-1	.	CASSDDGRFYGYTF	TGTGCCAGCAGTGATGACGGGAGGTTCTATGGCTACACCTTC
.	TRBJ2-2	TRBV7-9	.	CASSLETGRNGELFF	TGTGCCAGCAGCTTAGAGACAGGGAGGAACGGGGAGCTGTTTTTT